The text below deals with one T cell receptor (beta chain). The data were taken from a study of blood T cell repertoires in COVID-19. This CDR3 spans 15 amino acids. Germline assignment: CDR1 SGHAT and CDR2 FQNNGV. Germline trimming cut 2 bases from V and 4 bases from J; bases unmatched to any gene: 6. The data were produced by immunoSEQ multiplex PCR, yet TCRdb's version contains in-frame clones alone and is incomplete. The sample consists of fewer than 95,000 clones, around 88% of them appearing once. The chain uses TRBV11-2 and TRBJ2-7; 9 bases map to TRBD2. The sample consisted of peripheral blood. The receptor comes from a man aged 55 to 69 with acute or convalescent COVID-19. The CDR3 sequence is CASSLMGLAEYEQYF. CDR3 nucleotide sequence: TGTGCCAGCAGCTTAATGGGACTAGCTGAGTACGAGCAGTACTTC.